This TCR beta chain is from a study of cytomegalovirus exposure and HLA in healthy donors. At the level of the study: Approximately 81% of more than 300 genotyped donors fell in the Caucasian-associated ancestry cluster. Study findings and constraints: About 90% or about 30% of the time was how often most TCR beta V segments were productive, according to an earlier analysis. Sequencing artifact likely explains a cluster of highly shared sequence variants.

CDR3 size: 16 residues. Looked up from germline, CDR1 is LGHNA and CDR2 is YSLEER. V was clipped by 0 bases and J by 2 bases, with 13 bases between them. Vbeta (60) and Jbeta (13) primers were used in the PCR. The protocol was immunoSEQ multiplex PCR, while the TCRdb copy is restricted to in-frame clones and leaves out a portion. Here the sample table reports 130,000 or so clones. With respect to this clone: Its antigen is not known.

The clonotype comes from a middle-aged woman in good health and CMV-seronegative. This chain joins TRBV4-3 and TRBJ1-1; possible D gene TRBD1, 6 bases. The sample was PBMCs. The chain's CDR3 is CASSQDPQGPNTEAFF. In DNA, the CDR3 is TGCGCCAGCAGCCAAGATCCCCAGGGGCCTAACACTGAAGCTTTCTTT.